This T cell receptor beta chain derives from a study of T cell responses to AZD1222 COVID-19 vaccine. Study information: Whether given at about 4 or about 12 weeks, second doses were pooled.

Some clones are missing from TCRdb's copy, which holds only in-frame ones; the method was immunoSEQ multiplex PCR. The repertoire holds some 94,000 clones, with approximately 92% as singletons. The V gene lost 0 bases and the J gene lost 9 bases, with 18 bases spanning the gap. The CDR3 sequence is 16 residues long. Germline V gene lookup returns CDR1 LNHDA and CDR2 SQIVND (reference sequence). The chain joins TRBV19 to TRBJ2-1; D may be TRBD2 (6 bases). The sequenced sample was peripheral blood, obtained on day 0 of AZD1222 vaccination. This TCR derives from an adult in good health. Here the CDR3 DNA reads TGTGCCAGTAGTATAGACCCAGCGGGTTTTGGTGGTGAGCAGTTCTTC. This sequence encodes CASSIDPAGFGGEQFF.